The present T cell receptor beta chain was sequenced within a study of blood T cells in healthy people across ages. Next came a second PCR, run for roughly 6 to 11 cycles, which used a sample-barcoded 5' primer along with a J-beta primer mix. Every molecule of cDNA carried a tag from a template-switch adaptor with 12 random nucleotides. Each CDR3 protein is one row after TCRdb ran MiXCR on the 5' RACE reads. The table records 550,000 to 600,000 distinct CDR3 sequences, less than 60% of them present only once. This clonotype was counted a single time. At one of its ends the junction is not consistent with the germline gene, which may arise from a read error. CDR1 and CDR2 from the germline V gene are SNHLY and FYNNEI. The CDR3 spans 13 residues.

This rearrangement joins TRBV2 to TRBJ2-7, with D maybe TRBD2 (5 bases). The source of this sequence is a man aged 80 or over in good health. Sequencing was done on a sample of blood. The CDR3 region has the DNA TGTGCCGGCAGTGAGGGCCGAGCCTACGAGCAGTACTTC. Encoded protein: CAGSEGRAYEQYF.